This T cell receptor beta chain was observed in a study of graft-versus-host responses after intestinal transplantation. Background on the study: The transplants performed in recipients were multivisceral, liver-intestinal, or isolated intestinal. All of the recipients had induction that used anti-thymocyte globulin, then tacrolimus and steroids for three to four years.

The length of the CDR3 is 13 residues. V trimming: 5 bases; J trimming: 6 bases; junction bases outside the gene matches: 4. Germline CDR1 and CDR2: PRHDT and FYEKMQ (reference sequence). Profiled with immunoSEQ multiplex PCR; TCRdb holds only in-frame clones, not every one. The sample holds nearly 100,000 clones, roughly 90% seen once. As for this clone: Its antigen is currently unknown.

Study-level results: Among circulating GvH clones, peak levels were associated with early post-transplant declines in HvG clones. Marrow from the recipient contained GvH clones, some of which had appeared first in ileum or blood.

This specimen consisted of PBMCs, obtained about 460 days after intestinal transplant. The chain is built from TRBV13 and TRBJ2-3; 8 nucleotides match TRBD2. The TCR was taken from a human patient who received an intestinal transplant, so some T cells may come from the graft donor. The CDR3 loop is CASSRGGRDTQYF. The CDR3 coding sequence is TGTGCCAGCAGCCGGGGGGGGCGTGATACGCAGTATTTT.